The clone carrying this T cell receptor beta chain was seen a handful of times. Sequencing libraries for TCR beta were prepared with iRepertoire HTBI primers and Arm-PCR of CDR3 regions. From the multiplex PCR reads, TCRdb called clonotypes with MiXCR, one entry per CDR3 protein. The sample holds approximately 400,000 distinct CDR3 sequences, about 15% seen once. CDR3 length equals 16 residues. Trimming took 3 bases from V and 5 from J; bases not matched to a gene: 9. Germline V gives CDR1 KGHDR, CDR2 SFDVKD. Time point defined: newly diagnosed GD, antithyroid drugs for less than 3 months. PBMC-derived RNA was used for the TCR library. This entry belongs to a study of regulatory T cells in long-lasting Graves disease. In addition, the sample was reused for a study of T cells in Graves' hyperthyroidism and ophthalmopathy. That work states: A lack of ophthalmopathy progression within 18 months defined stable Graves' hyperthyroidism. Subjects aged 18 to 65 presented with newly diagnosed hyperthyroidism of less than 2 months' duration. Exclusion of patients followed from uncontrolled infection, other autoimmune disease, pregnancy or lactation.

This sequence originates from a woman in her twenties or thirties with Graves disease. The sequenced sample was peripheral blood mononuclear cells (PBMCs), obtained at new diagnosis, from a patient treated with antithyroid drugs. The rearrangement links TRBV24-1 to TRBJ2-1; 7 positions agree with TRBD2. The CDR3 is CATSDASGTTHNEQFF. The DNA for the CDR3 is TGTGCCACCAGTGATGCCTCCGGGACTACCCACAATGAGCAGTTCTTC.